This T cell receptor beta chain was captured in a study of regulatory T cells in long-lasting Graves disease. Time point in this sample: newly diagnosed GD, antithyroid drugs for less than 3 months. RNA extracted from PBMCs served as the sequencing template. As regards this clonotype: A read error is possible here, since a much larger clone lies one base away.

With iRepertoire HTBI primers and Arm-PCR of CDR3 regions, TCR beta libraries were built. In TCRdb, the multiplex PCR reads were re-called with MiXCR into one record per CDR3 protein. The sample shows fewer than 450,000 distinct CDR3 sequences, about 15% of them seen only once. The CDR3 loop spans 15 amino acids. V lost 5 bases to trimming and J lost 5 bases; unmatched junction nucleotides: 10. Germline V gene data show CDR1 as SGHTA and CDR2 as FQGNSA. This sample also appeared in a second study, on T cells in Graves' hyperthyroidism and ophthalmopathy. From that study: With a median lead of approximately six months before onset, the model predicted ophthalmopathy.

The clonotype comes from a woman between 40 and 55 years old with Graves disease. Here the sequenced sample was peripheral blood mononuclear cells (PBMCs), taken at new diagnosis, from a patient treated with antithyroid drugs. The chain recombines TRBV7-2 with TRBJ1-1, with TRBD1 matching over 8 bases. The CDR3: CASSPPRQGRTEAFF. The CDR3 bases are TGTGCCAGCAGCCCCCCGAGACAGGGGAGGACTGAAGCTTTCTTT.